This passage covers 20 T cell receptor beta chains from one sample sequenced in a study of cytomegalovirus exposure and HLA in healthy donors (dated by TCRdb to between 2016 and 2019). Library preparation was by the immunoSEQ multiplex PCR assay. For the multiplex PCR, a mixture combining 60 forward primers for TCR Vbeta segments and 13 reverse primers for TCR Jbeta segments was used. Held by TCRdb, this immuneACCESS table contains in-frame sequences only and omits some clones. Under half of the omission traces to an unresolved V gene where checked; the cause of the rest is unknown. The sample table contains 90,000 to 120,000 clones; only one count was recorded for 74% of them. The ten largest clones capture approximately 14% of the sample. Sample: PBMCs. The source of these receptors is a woman in her 40s in good health and CMV-seropositive.

This chain uses TRBV9 with TRBJ1-6, with a tentative D call TRBD1 (5 bases). Germline V lookup: CDR1 SGDLS, CDR2 YYNGEE. Trimming took off 1 base at V and 9 bases at J, with 17 bases between the two ends. The CDR3 has 16 residues. The CDR3 loop reads CASSVQPISTASPLHF. The CDR3 DNA is TGTGCCAGCAGCGTACAACCGATATCGACAGCTTCACCCCTCCACTTT.

The V and J genes are TRBV21-1 and TRBJ2-5; the tabulated D call, TRBD1, remains unverified against the DNA. TRBV21-1 is classified as a pseudogene. The CDR3 contains 13 residues. CDR3 coding DNA: TGTGCCCCCTACAGGGGGGTACAAGAGACCCAGTACTTC. This translates into CAPYRGVQETQYF.

This chain joins TRBV27 and TRBJ1-5, with no clear D. Trimming pared 5 bases from V and 4 bases from J, leaving 12 bases between. CDR3 size: 14 residues. Germline values: CDR1 MNHEY, CDR2 SMNVEV (reference sequence). The CDR3 region has the DNA TGTGCCAGCAGTCCTGCGACATCGAATCAGCCCCAGCATTTT. This translates into CASSPATSNQPQHF.

The chain joins TRBV5-5 to TRBJ1-1, with D maybe TRBD1 (6 bases). This CDR3 is built from 13 residues. Trimming left V 5 bases short and J 5 bases short, with 13 bases between. CDR1 is SGHKS and CDR2 is YYEKEE in the germline V gene (reference sequence). CDR3 protein: CASRTGTRTEAFF. CDR3 in DNA: TGTGCCAGCAGGACGGGGACACGTACTGAAGCTTTCTTT.

This clone appeared a few times. The V call is TRBV7-2, the J call TRBJ1-4; tentative D call: TRBD1 (6 bases). V was pared by 2 bases and J by 8 bases, with 12 bases between. The CDR3 covers 14 residues. Germline V CDR1 and CDR2: SGHTA, FQGNSA. The CDR3 loop reads CASSLKQGHEKLFF. The CDR3 DNA sequence: TGTGCCAGCAGCTTAAAACAGGGTCACGAAAAACTGTTTTTT.

This chain links TRBV5-6 with TRBJ2-5, with D hard to call. Gene TRBJ2-7 matches the end of the DNA better, so the J call may be wrong. This CDR3 is 14 amino acids long. Germline CDR1 SGHDT, CDR2 YYEEEE. Here the CDR3 reads CASSKSWRIYEQYF. The CDR3 DNA sequence: TGTGCCAGCAGCAAATCGTGGCGGATCTACGAGCAGTACTTC.

The J gene is TRBJ1-2, the V gene TRBV6-5, with D tentatively TRBD1 (5 bases). Germline CDR1 MNHEY, CDR2 SVGAGI. CDR3 length: 13 residues. Trimming cost V 6 bases and J 2 bases, with 10 bases left between them. The CDR3 is CASSKGWNYGYTF. Here the CDR3 DNA reads TGTGCCAGCAGCAAGGGGTGGAACTATGGCTACACCTTC.

The rearrangement joins TRBV4-1 to TRBJ1-1; 12 positions match TRBD1. Germline CDR1 reads MGHRA; CDR2 reads YSYEKL. The CDR3 totals 15 residues. J was trimmed by 2 bases and V by 4 bases; bases with no gene match: 2. CDR3 in amino acids: CASSPGQGANTEAFF. The CDR3 nucleotides are TGCGCCAGCAGCCCGGGACAGGGGGCTAACACTGAAGCTTTCTTT.

The CDR3, as DNA: TGTGCCATCAAGGGGGAAATAAATGAAAAACTGTTTTTT. It encodes CAIKGEINEKLFF. The chain combines TRBV10-3 with TRBJ1-4, with D possibly TRBD1 on 6 matching bases. V lost 7 bases to trimming and J lost 5 bases, with 11 bases between them. Germline CDR1 reads ENHRY; CDR2 reads SYGVKD. The CDR3 length is 13 residues.

The V call is TRBV5-4, the J call TRBJ1-1; D uncertain. Germline CDR1 is SGHNT and CDR2 is YYREEE (reference sequence). Trimming removed 0 bases from V and 1 base from J, with 10 bases in between. CDR3 length: 15 amino acids. CDR3 DNA sequence: TGTGCCAGCAGCTTGGCGGGTGTCCCGAACACTGAAGCTTTCTTT. Its protein is CASSLAGVPNTEAFF.

This clone has only a few counts. The chain couples TRBV5-1 to TRBJ2-2; D is uncertain. V was pared by 4 bases and J by 7 bases, with 11 bases between. The CDR3 extends over 13 amino acids. Germline loops: CDR1 SGHRS, CDR2 YFSETQ. CDR3 sequence: CASSQQVDGELFF. DNA for the CDR3: TGCGCCAGCAGCCAGCAGGTAGACGGGGAGCTGTTTTTT.

J is TRBJ2-7 and V is TRBV6-5, with D unclear. Germline CDR1 and CDR2: MNHEY and SVGAGI. With 2 bases removed from V and 2 bases from J, the gap between germline ends came to 16 bases. The CDR3 is 16 amino acids. The CDR3 DNA is TGTGCCAGCAGTTACCAGGCGTCCCCGTGGGCCTACGAGCAGTACTTC. It encodes CASSYQASPWAYEQYF.

The CDR3 DNA follows: TGTGCCATCAGCGGGGCGGGGAATGAGCAGTTCTTC. Translation: CAISGAGNEQFF. V usage is TRBV10-3 and J usage is TRBJ2-1; D might be TRBD2 (6 bases). V was trimmed by 6 bases and J by 7 bases, leaving 10 bases between them. Germline V gene data show CDR1 as ENHRY and CDR2 as SYGVKD. The CDR3 length is 12 residues.

This chain uses TRBV4-1 with TRBJ2-1; 7 positions agree with TRBD2. CDR3 length: 14 amino acids. The germline V gene has CDR1 MGHRA and CDR2 YSYEKL. Trimming removed 6 bases from V and 1 base from J; junction bases left unmatched: 3. The CDR3 here is CASRPGGSYNEQFF. The CDR3, as DNA: TGCGCCAGCAGACCCGGGGGGTCCTACAATGAGCAGTTCTTC.

This clone was counted a single time. The chain recombines TRBV10-3 with TRBJ1-1; maybe TRBD1 (5 bases). The CDR3 is made up of 13 amino acids. Germline V lookup: CDR1 ENHRY, CDR2 SYGVKD. The ends were cut back, 3 bases at V and 6 bases at J, with 11 bases in the middle. CDR3 in amino acids: CAISDDPGAEAFF. DNA of the CDR3: TGTGCCATCAGTGATGACCCGGGGGCTGAAGCTTTCTTT.

For the CDR3, the DNA is TGTGCCAGCAGCTTGGTAGCGTCCGGTCTCCCCCAGCATTTT. Protein: CASSLVASGLPQHF. This chain uses TRBV5-5 with TRBJ1-5; no clear D gene. V lost 0 bases, J lost 10 bases, and 14 bases lay in between. CDR3 length equals 14 residues. Germline V lookup: CDR1 SGHKS, CDR2 YYEKEE (reference sequence). Complete variable domain (other parts from reference TRBV5-5 and TRBJ1-5): DAGVTQSPTHLIKTRGQQVTLRCSPISGHKSVSWYQQVLGQGPQFIFQYYEKEERGRGNFPDRFSARQFPNYSSELNVNALLLGDSALYLCASSLVASGLPQHFGDGTRLSIL.

The genes are TRBV19 and TRBJ1-3; TRBD1 might be the D (5 bases). Looked up from germline, CDR1 is LNHDA and CDR2 is SQIVND (reference sequence). V lost 7 bases and J 0 bases, leaving 13 bases between the germline ends. The CDR3 length is 15 residues. As DNA, the CDR3 is TGTGCCAGTACCCCGACAGTGGACTCTGGAAACACCATATATTTT. It is translated as CASTPTVDSGNTIYF.

As to this clone: A read error may produce the germline difference seen at one junction end. The chain couples TRBV10-3 to TRBJ1-3, with D unresolved. The CDR3 extends over 13 amino acids. Germline CDR1 ENHRY, CDR2 SYGVKD. In DNA, the CDR3 is TGTGCCATCAGGGGCCGGGAAGGAAACACCGTATATTTT. Translated, it gives CAIRGREGNTVYF.

The chain is built from TRBV2 and TRBJ1-1; D is uncertain. From germline, CDR1 is SNHLY and CDR2 FYNNEI. The CDR3 sequence is 13 residues long. The germline V and J ends were trimmed by 6 bases and 7 bases, with 15 bases remaining between them. The CDR3, as DNA: TGTGCCAGCAGCCTCGGCGGCCACGGTGAAGCTTTCTTT. Its protein product is CASSLGGHGEAFF.

The chain joins TRBV19 to TRBJ1-1; D possibly corresponds to TRBD1 (5 bases). This CDR3 region has 13 residues. Germline assignment: CDR1 LNHDA and CDR2 SQIVND (reference sequence). The V and J ends lost 7 bases and 7 bases respectively, with 16 bases between them. The CDR3 sequence: CASIKLGGFEAFF. The CDR3 bases are TGTGCCAGTATCAAACTCGGGGGGTTTGAAGCTTTCTTT. Full variable domain (rest looked up from reference TRBV19 and TRBJ1-1): DGGITQSPKYLFRKEGQNVTLSCEQNLNHDAMYWYRQDPGQGLRLIYYSQIVNDFQKGDIAEGYSVSREKKESFPLTVTSAQKNPTAFYLCASIKLGGFEAFFGQGTRLTVV.